Below, one TCR beta chain is given with its context. The antigen remains undetermined. One junction end does not reproduce the germline sequence, and a read error may be involved. Germline lookup yields CDR1 DFQATT and CDR2 SNEGSKA (reference sequence). The CDR3 consists of 14 residues. Carried by each TCR cDNA molecule was a unique molecular identifier. From the 5' RACE reads, TCRdb called clonotypes with MiXCR, one entry per CDR3 protein. The table has roughly 10,000 distinct CDR3 sequences, 6% to 9.5% seen once; the top ten hold around a fifth. The data were taken from a study of spatial heterogeneity in lung cancer. General study results and limits: Estimates put coverage of tumor T cells approximately 7% for alpha and 13% for beta chains. Counts of expanded intratumoral alpha and beta TCRs tracked tumor mutation counts.

Sample time point: sample taken at primary tumor resection. Samples came from around 70 TRACERx patients with untreated early-stage lung cancer. Whole RNA from tumor, nontumor lung or frozen PBMC was sequenced unsorted. The chain is built from TRBV20-1 and TRBJ1-6; tentative D call: TRBD1 (5 bases). The origin of this receptor is a female donor with early-stage non-small cell lung cancer. Source: lung tumor tissue, taken at surgery. The CDR3 loop is CSAGDRGSFSPLHF. The CDR3 DNA sequence: TGCAGTGCTGGAGATCGGGGGTCTTTTTCACCCCTCCACTTT.